This T cell receptor beta chain was documented in a study of blood T cell repertoires in COVID-19. Looking at the study overall: Both acute and convalescent COVID-19 samples were obtained from the United States, Italy and Spain. The cDNA or gDNA used as material had been derived from T cells, B-cell-depleted T cells, or PBMCs.

Original methodology: Reference gene primers were amplified, and this amplification served to estimate nucleated cell counts. Sequenced by immunoSEQ multiplex PCR; TCRdb stores in-frame clones only, minus some. The V and J calls and clone size come from that table; D and trimming were worked out from the DNA. The repertoire holds under 200,000 clones, with around 83% as singletons. The CDR3 covers 17 residues. Germline trimming cut 4 bases from V and 6 bases from J; bases unmatched to any gene: 9. Germline lookup yields CDR1 SGHAT and CDR2 FQNNGV. The receptor was derived from a man aged 35 to 55 with acute or convalescent COVID-19. This chain connects TRBV11-2 to TRBJ2-2, with 12 bases aligning to TRBD2. Sequencing was performed on peripheral blood. CDR3 DNA: TGTGCCAGCAGCTCGATGCCCCCTAGCGGGGGGGCCGGGGAGCTGTTTTTT. Its translation is CASSSMPPSGGAGELFF.